This T cell receptor beta chain was identified during a study of T cells in localized non-small cell lung cancer. TCRdb's table, derived via immunoSEQ multiplex PCR, lists solely in-frame clones and lacks some. The profile covers tens of thousands of clones, with roughly 80% appearing a single time and 3.5% to 5% taken by the ten largest. Study outcomes and limitations: Investigators sequenced only a single tumor region, leaving heterogeneity possible.

Points on this clone: Its antigen is unidentified.

The sequence derives from a woman aged 40 to 75 with stage I lung adenocarcinoma. Sample: peripheral blood, taken before any cancer treatment.

The CDR3 DNA reads TGCGCCAGCAGCTTGGTTCAGGGGGCATACAATGAGCAGTTCTTC. As protein: CASSLVQGAYNEQFF. The chain uses TRBV5-1 and TRBJ2-1; 8 bases match TRBD1. The CDR3 spans 15 residues. V was pared by 0 bases and J by 4 bases, with 3 bases of the junction left unmatched. CDR1 SGHRS and CDR2 YFSETQ come from the germline V gene. Full variable domain (missing parts from reference TRBV5-1 and TRBJ2-1): KAGVTQTPRYLIKTRGQQVTLSCSPISGHRSVSWYQQTPGQGLQFLFEYFSETQRNKGNFPGRFSGRQFSNSRSEMNVSTLELGDSALYLCASSLVQGAYNEQFFGPGTRLTVL.